Sequencing of this T cell receptor beta chain was carried out in a study of T cell repertoires in cytomegalovirus infection. Study-level information: Signatures in public TCR beta sequences pointed to both CMV infection and matching HLA type.

CDR1 and CDR2 from the germline V gene are DFQATT and SNEGSKA (reference sequence). The CDR3 has 13 amino acids. With 7 bases removed from V and 0 bases from J, the gap between germline ends came to 12 bases. As regards this clonotype: Its target is not known.

Findings of the study overall: People with CMV and the relevant HLA were identified by cumulative public TCR beta family frequency. In two of eight donors, the top clonotype was HLA-C-restricted CMV-specific.

TCRdb passed the reads through MiXCR, listing each CDR3 protein once. The data hold under 250,000 distinct CDR3 sequences, with approximately 13% observed a single time. Sequencing was performed on PBMCs. The chain is built from TRBV20-1 and TRBJ1-1, with D tentatively TRBD1 (6 bases). The sequence derives from a human donor in good health (CMV status not recorded). Some clones in this sample may be carry-over from other donors' samples. CDR3: CSGGAGLNTEAFF. The CDR3 DNA reads as TGCAGTGGGGGGGCAGGTTTGAACACTGAAGCTTTCTTT.